Each of the 21 T cell receptor beta chains below was sequenced from the same sample in a study of blood T cell repertoires in COVID-19. Only in-frame clones appear in the TCRdb table, and some are missing; sequencing was by immunoSEQ multiplex PCR. In the table there are about 210,000 clones, approximately 78% of which are singletons. Sample: peripheral blood. The receptors originated from a woman aged 40 to 50 with acute or convalescent COVID-19.

This chain joins TRBV7-8 and TRBJ1-2; 7 bases fit TRBD1. The CDR3 covers 13 residues. Trimming at V came to 3 bases and at J to 4 bases, leaving 2 bases not matched to a gene. CDR1 SGHVS and CDR2 FQNEAQ come from the germline V gene. As DNA, the CDR3 is TGTGCCAGCAGCTTGGCAGGGGGCTATGGCTACACCTTC. Amino acid sequence: CASSLAGGYGYTF.

This chain links TRBV13 with TRBJ1-6, with TRBD1 matching 7 bases. The CDR3 extends over 16 amino acids. Germline assignment: CDR1 PRHDT and CDR2 FYEKMQ (reference sequence). Unmatched junction bases numbered 5, after V lost 4 bases and J lost 2 bases. The DNA for the CDR3 is TGTGCCAGCAGCTCTATCCAGGGGGCCTATAATTCACCCCTCCACTTT. It encodes CASSSIQGAYNSPLHF.

The chain couples TRBV11-2 to TRBJ2-3; the D gene is possibly TRBD2 (5 bases). The CDR3 is 13 residues long. CDR1 is SGHAT and CDR2 is FQNNGV in the germline V gene. The ends were cut back, 1 base at V and 7 bases at J, with 9 bases in the middle. In DNA, the CDR3 is TGTGCCAGCAGCTTAGCCGGGATCAATACGCAGTATTTT. Its translation: CASSLAGINTQYF.

The gene calls are TRBV6-5 and TRBJ1-2; D is possibly TRBD1 (6 bases). The CDR3 length is 14 residues. Deletions cut 0 bases from V and 4 bases from J, with 9 bases between. CDR1 is MNHEY, CDR2 SVGAGI, per germline. Here the CDR3 reads CASSYSTGTYGYTF. CDR3 DNA: TGTGCCAGCAGTTACTCCACAGGGACCTATGGCTACACCTTC.

This sequence joins TRBV4-1 and TRBJ2-7, with 8 bases lining up with TRBD2. J gave up 5 bases and V 4 bases, and 7 bases lay outside the gene matches. The CDR3 sequence is 14 residues long. The germline V gene encodes CDR1 MGHRA and CDR2 YSYEKL. In DNA form, the CDR3 reads TGCGCCAGCAGCCTACCCGGGACTAGAGACGAGCAGTACTTC. It codes for CASSLPGTRDEQYF.

The chain is built from TRBV5-8 and TRBJ1-2; TRBD1 agrees at 8 bases. This CDR3 has 17 amino acids. CDR1 is SGHTS and CDR2 is YDEGEE in the germline V gene. V lost 0 bases, J lost 2 bases, and 9 bases stayed unmatched. The CDR3 loop is CASSLDASRGLNYGYTF. The CDR3 region has the DNA TGTGCCAGCAGCTTGGATGCTTCCAGGGGGCTCAACTATGGCTACACCTTC.

This clone was counted a single time. The sample contains more than one DNA sequence encoding this CDR3. The V call is TRBV7-8, the J call TRBJ2-7, with TRBD1 identical over 11 bases. The ends lost 3 bases at V and 3 bases at J; junction bases unmatched: 1. CDR1 SGHVS and CDR2 FQNEAQ come from the germline V gene. The CDR3 is made up of 14 amino acids. The CDR3 sequence: CASSLGQGGYEQYF. As DNA, the CDR3 is TGTGCCAGCAGCTTGGGACAGGGGGGCTACGAGCAGTACTTC.

The gene calls are TRBV2 and TRBJ2-7; maybe TRBD1 (5 bases). The germline V and J ends were trimmed by 4 bases and 2 bases, with 15 bases remaining between them. This CDR3 is built from 15 residues. Germline V gene data show CDR1 as SNHLY and CDR2 as FYNNEI. The CDR3: CASSAPHGAAYEQYF. The CDR3 DNA reads as TGTGCCAGCAGTGCCCCCCATGGGGCAGCCTACGAGCAGTACTTC.

V is TRBV27 and J is TRBJ2-7; TRBD1 agrees at 7 bases. J gave up 3 bases and V 8 bases, and 4 bases lay outside the gene matches. CDR3 size: 12 residues. The germline V gene encodes CDR1 MNHEY and CDR2 SMNVEV (reference sequence). The CDR3 bases are TGTGCCAGCGGATACAGGGGCTACGAGCAGTACTTC. It specifies CASGYRGYEQYF.

The chain couples TRBV27 to TRBJ2-7; 9 positions agree with TRBD2. CDR3 length equals 16 residues. V gave up 6 bases and J gave up 9 bases; unmatched junction bases: 18. In germline, CDR1 is MNHEY, CDR2 SMNVEV (reference sequence). CDR3 sequence: CASSYISGGRVNVQYF. The CDR3 bases are TGTGCCAGCAGCTACATTAGCGGGGGCCGCGTCAATGTGCAGTACTTC.

The chain combines TRBV24-1 with TRBJ1-1; D call uncertain. V lost 4 bases to trimming and J lost 11 bases, with 19 bases between them. The CDR3 runs to 14 residues. Germline CDR1 is KGHDR and CDR2 is SFDVKD. The CDR3 loop reads CATSDHTSFAGAFF. The CDR3 DNA sequence: TGTGCCACCAGTGACCATACCTCCTTCGCGGGGGCTTTCTTT.

As DNA, the CDR3 is TGTGCCAGCAGCTACCGGGACAGGGGGTCGAAGCAGTACTTC. It specifies CASSYRDRGSKQYF. The chain is built from TRBV11-3 and TRBJ2-7; TRBD1 matches 11 bases. Trimming removed 4 bases from V and 8 bases from J; junction bases left unmatched: 7. The CDR3 sequence is 14 residues long. Germline values: CDR1 SGHNT, CDR2 YENEEA.

The chain combines TRBV19 with TRBJ1-1; TRBD1 might be the D (5 bases). The V gene's germline CDR1 is LNHDA and CDR2 SQIVND (reference sequence). V lost 6 bases and J lost 5, with 10 bases in between. This CDR3 has 12 amino acids. The CDR3 DNA sequence: TGTGCCAGTAGCAAGGGGTTGACTGAAGCTTTCTTT. Its protein product is CASSKGLTEAFF.

The chain uses TRBV19 and TRBJ1-5, with D unresolved. This CDR3 contains 12 residues. Germline V lookup: CDR1 LNHDA, CDR2 SQIVND (reference sequence). V was clipped by 1 base and J by 6 bases, with 4 bases between them. DNA of the CDR3: TGTGCCAGTAGTATAGGAGGTCAGCCCCAGCATTTT. Its protein is CASSIGGQPQHF.

The chain couples TRBV6-5 to TRBJ2-7; maybe TRBD2 (6 bases). Germline CDR1 reads MNHEY; CDR2 reads SVGAGI. V was clipped by 7 bases and J by 6 bases, with 22 bases between them. This CDR3 spans 15 amino acids. DNA of the CDR3: TGTGCCAGCACGGCGGACGGGGGAAGGGAGTCCGAGCAGTACTTC. This sequence encodes CASTADGGRESEQYF.

This clone was seen only once. V usage is TRBV24-1 and J usage is TRBJ2-1; 8 bases are a match to TRBD2. The CDR3 runs to 16 residues. The germline V gene encodes CDR1 KGHDR and CDR2 SFDVKD. Losses at the gene ends were 2 bases for V and 6 bases for J; bases not matched to a gene: 8. CDR3 nucleotide sequence: TGTGCCACCAGTGATTCCGCGGGAGGCCTCCTCAATGAGCAGTTCTTC. Protein product: CATSDSAGGLLNEQFF.

The genes are TRBV4-1 and TRBJ2-2; D possibly corresponds to TRBD1 (6 bases). The germline CDR1 and CDR2 sequences are MGHRA and YSYEKL. The CDR3 is 15 amino acids. V gave up 3 bases and J gave up 4 bases, with 12 bases separating them. CDR3 amino acids: CASSHLTGSTGELFF. CDR3 DNA: TGCGCCAGCAGCCACCTGACAGGTTCCACCGGGGAGCTGTTTTTT.

The rearrangement joins TRBV12-5 to TRBJ2-1; tentatively, D is TRBD2 (6 bases). The germline CDR1 and CDR2 sequences are LGHNT and FRNRAP. V gave up 0 bases and J gave up 5 bases, with 14 bases separating them. The CDR3 sequence is 16 residues long. CDR3 sequence reads: CASGLVRSSVDNEQFF. CDR3 sequence (DNA): TGTGCTAGTGGTTTGGTACGGTCTAGCGTGGACAATGAGCAGTTCTTC.

This clone was counted between two and nine times. The rearrangement links TRBV2 to TRBJ2-7, with 8 bases fitting TRBD1. The J segment lost 0 bases and the V segment lost 6 bases, leaving 4 bases of the junction unmatched. This CDR3 contains 14 residues. Looked up from germline, CDR1 is SNHLY and CDR2 is FYNNEI. The CDR3 DNA sequence: TGTGCCAGCAGATGGACAGGGAGCTCCTACGAGCAGTACTTC. Translated: CASRWTGSSYEQYF.

The J gene is TRBJ1-2, the V gene TRBV2; 7 bases map to TRBD1. Losses at the gene ends were 4 bases for V and 10 bases for J; bases not matched to a gene: 9. Germline V lookup: CDR1 SNHLY, CDR2 FYNNEI. The CDR3 has 13 amino acids. This chain's CDR3 is CASSAITGVHYTF. CDR3 DNA sequence: TGTGCCAGCAGTGCGATTACAGGGGTACACTACACCTTC.

The chain has TRBV27 and TRBJ2-7, with 10 bases identical to TRBD1. V shed 3 bases and J 2 bases; nucleotides not matched to a gene: 4. The CDR3 totals 15 residues. Germline lookup yields CDR1 MNHEY and CDR2 SMNVEV (reference sequence). The CDR3 DNA sequence: TGTGCCAGCAGTTTGGGGACAGGGGAGACCTACGAGCAGTACTTC. This codes for CASSLGTGETYEQYF.